Included here is one T cell receptor (beta chain) sequence, with context. The data stem from a study of blood T cell repertoires in COVID-19. CDR1 is SGHRS and CDR2 is YFSETQ in the germline V gene. The CDR3 spans 13 residues. Trimming shortened V by 4 bases and J by 3 bases, and 8 bases separated the two germline ends. Some clones are missing from TCRdb's copy, which holds only in-frame ones; the method was immunoSEQ multiplex PCR. The sample contains tens of thousands of clones, 85% to 90% of which appear only once. The source of this sequence is a human donor in a cohort sampled during active COVID-19. Sequenced material: peripheral blood. The chain couples TRBV5-1 to TRBJ2-1, with D possibly matching TRBD1 (6 bases). The CDR3 nucleotides read TGCGCCAGCAGCCAGGGGTACTACAATGAGCAGTTCTTC. The encoded protein is CASSQGYYNEQFF.